Following are 8 T cell receptor beta chains from one sample sequenced in a study of human T cells and chemical hapten exposure. Each CDR3 protein gets one entry after TCRdb re-called the RACE reads with MiXCR. Of around 180,000 distinct CDR3 sequences in the sample, 25% to 35% are singletons; the top ten hold just under 3%. Time point defined: pre-sensitization, week 0. Treatment described: therapeutic diphenylcyclopropenone sensitization with weekly scalp DPC. This sample comprised whole blood, obtained in connection with sensitization to the hapten diphenylcyclopropenone (DPC). The receptors come from a woman aged 25-40 years with alopecia areata. Some clones in this sample may be carry-over from other donors' samples.

The chain joins TRBV4-3 to TRBJ2-7; TRBD1 is a possible D gene (6 bases). Germline V gene lookup returns CDR1 LGHNA and CDR2 YSLEER. The CDR3 sequence is 14 residues long. Trimming took off 0 bases at V and 4 bases at J, with 10 bases between the two ends. The CDR3 nucleotides are TGCGCCAGCAGCCAAGAATCGAGGGGGTACGAGCAGTACTTC. It yields the protein CASSQESRGYEQYF.

The chain links TRBV5-1 to TRBJ1-1, with D uncertain. The germline V gene encodes CDR1 SGHRS and CDR2 YFSETQ. Trimming shortened V by 0 bases and J by 6 bases, and 9 bases separated the two germline ends. The CDR3 is 13 amino acids. CDR3 bases: TGCGCCAGCAGCTTGGCCGCCGGGCCTGAAGCTTTCTTT. It specifies CASSLAAGPEAFF.

The CDR3: CAIRTGGNEQFF. As DNA, the CDR3 is TGTGCCATCAGGACAGGGGGCAATGAGCAGTTCTTC. This sequence joins TRBV10-3 and TRBJ2-1; 9 bases align to TRBD1. The germline V gene encodes CDR1 ENHRY and CDR2 SYGVKD. There are 12 residues in the CDR3. The V gene end was trimmed by 6 bases and the J gene end by 6 bases; junction bases not matched to a gene: 0.

The chain joins TRBV6-1 to TRBJ1-2; D ambiguous. The CDR3 loop spans 12 amino acids. Germline CDR1 reads MNHNS; CDR2 reads SASEGT. V was pared by 2 bases and J by 8 bases, with 9 bases between. The CDR3 DNA reads as TGTGCCAGCAGTGAACGGAGAAACGGCTACACCTTC. Translated, it gives CASSERRNGYTF.

This CDR3 reads CASSEGGTNTEAFF. CDR3 in DNA: TGTGCCAGCAGTGAAGGGGGGACGAACACTGAAGCTTTCTTT. The chain uses TRBV6-4 and TRBJ1-1; D is possibly TRBD1 (6 bases). V was clipped by 3 bases and J by 1 base, with 9 bases between them. CDR3 length: 14 residues. The germline V gene encodes CDR1 MRHNA and CDR2 SNTAGT.

This clonotype was detected a few times. DNA for the CDR3: TGTGCCAGCAGCTTCTCCGCCCGACAGGGCCTGTGGCAGCCCCAGCATTTT. It encodes CASSFSARQGLWQPQHF. The chain recombines TRBV7-2 with TRBJ1-5, with 7 bases that match TRBD1. Trimming took 3 bases from V and 7 from J; bases not matched to a gene: 15. The CDR3 is 17 residues long. Germline CDR1 reads SGHTA; CDR2 reads FQGNSA.

The CDR3 loop reads CASSFGGRAQFF. The CDR3 DNA reads as TGTGCCAGCAGTTTCGGCGGGAGGGCTCAGTTCTTC. The chain employs TRBV28 and TRBJ2-1; 9 bases are shared with TRBD2. Germline V lookup: CDR1 MDHEN, CDR2 SYDVKM. The CDR3 extends over 12 amino acids. J gave up 13 bases and V 3 bases, and 4 bases lay outside the gene matches.

In this sample, this clonotype turned up a few times. DNA for the CDR3: TGTGCCAGCAGTTCGGGACAGCGCAATCAGCCCCAGCATTTT. Its translation is CASSSGQRNQPQHF. The chain employs TRBV6-2 or TRBV6-3 and TRBJ1-5, with 7 bases fitting TRBD1. This CDR3 is built from 14 residues. V lost 4 bases, J lost 2 bases, and 2 bases stayed unmatched. Germline CDR1 and CDR2: MNHEY and SVGEGT.